These T cell receptor beta chains were read from a single sample in a study of blood T cell repertoires in COVID-19. The method was immunoSEQ multiplex PCR; TCRdb's version includes in-frame clones alone and lacks a portion of them. The repertoire consists of 300,000 to 400,000 clones, with around 90% occurring once and the leading ten covering under 3.5%. Sequencing was carried out using peripheral blood. All receptors come from a woman aged 18-29 years who had recovered from COVID-19. Each CDR3 is given with its conserved first and last residue. Fields, in order: D gene, J gene, clone size, V gene, CDR3 protein, CDR3 DNA. The D gene is left open where the match is weak. Clone size, where shown, is once, few, many, or a class for clones that have expanded.

TRBD1 TRBJ1-2 - TRBV6-2/TRBV6-3 CASSRDRVAWRDGYTF TGTGCCAGCAGTCGGGACAGGGTGGCTTGGAGGGATGGCTACACCTTC
- TRBJ2-2 - TRBV2 CASSETRAGTGELFF TGTGCCAGCAGTGAAACTAGGGCGGGCACCGGGGAGCTGTTTTTT
- TRBJ2-5 - TRBV9 CASSVGSDMKETQYF TGTGCCAGCAGCGTAGGGAGTGATATGAAAGAGACCCAGTACTTC
- TRBJ1-2 - TRBV11-3 CASSPPVSGGYTF TGTGCCAGCAGCCCGCCGGTGTCGGGTGGCTACACCTTC
TRBD1 TRBJ1-2 - TRBV19 CASSTGQENYGYTF TGTGCCAGTAGTACCGGACAGGAGAACTATGGCTACACCTTC
TRBD2 TRBJ2-3 - TRBV29-1 CSVSGLAGSGDTQYF TGCAGCGTTTCTGGACTAGCGGGGTCCGGGGATACGCAGTATTTT
- TRBJ2-5 - TRBV24-1 CATSEGGGEETQYF TGTGCCACCAGTGAAGGGGGCGGGGAAGAGACCCAGTACTTC
- TRBJ1-3 - TRBV18 CASSPPQSSGNTIYF TGTGCCAGCTCACCACCACAGAGCTCTGGAAACACCATATATTTT
TRBD2 TRBJ2-1 - TRBV30 CAWSVRGREFVNEQFF TGTGCCTGGAGTGTACGCGGGCGGGAGTTCGTCAATGAGCAGTTCTTC
- TRBJ1-6 - TRBV19 CASSRADRNNSPLHF TGTGCCAGTAGTAGAGCGGACAGAAATAATTCACCCCTCCACTTT
TRBD1 TRBJ1-2 - TRBV6-5 CASWDRVDGYTF TGTGCCAGTTGGGACAGGGTTGATGGCTACACCTTC
- TRBJ1-3 - TRBV6-5 CASSPWDKIGNTIYF TGTGCCAGCAGTCCCTGGGACAAAATTGGAAACACCATATATTTT
- TRBJ2-1 - TRBV2 CASKNDSLDHNEQFF TGTGCCAGTAAAAATGACAGCCTCGATCACAATGAGCAGTTCTTC
- TRBJ1-2 few TRBV29-1 CSVNNRDNNYGYTF TGCAGCGTTAACAACAGGGACAATAACTATGGCTACACCTTC
TRBD2 TRBJ2-5 - TRBV3-1/TRBV3-2 CASSQPPSGRARETQYF TGTGCCAGCAGCCAACCTCCTAGCGGGAGGGCCAGGGAGACCCAGTACTTC
- TRBJ2-6 - TRBV11-3 CASSPRVSGANVLTF TGTGCCAGCAGCCCTCGAGTATCTGGGGCCAACGTCCTGACTTTC
- TRBJ1-3 - TRBV7-9 CASSLGGSSGNTIYF TGTGCCAGCAGCTTAGGTGGGAGCTCTGGAAACACCATATATTTT
- TRBJ2-3 - TRBV12-3/TRBV12-4 CASRGGSTDTQYF TGTGCCAGCAGAGGAGGGAGCACAGATACGCAGTATTTT
- TRBJ1-3 - TRBV10-3 CAISDSGNTIYF TGTGCCATCAGTGACAGTGGAAACACCATATATTTT
- TRBJ1-1 - TRBV14 CASSTGLTTEAFF TGTGCCAGCAGCACAGGGTTGACCACTGAAGCTTTCTTT
TRBD2 TRBJ2-1 - TRBV10-1 CASSEFGAGGTYNEQFF TGCGCCAGCAGTGAGTTTGGGGCGGGAGGTACCTACAATGAGCAGTTCTTC
- TRBJ2-1 - TRBV12-5 CASKAEGNEQFF TGTGCTAGTAAGGCGGAGGGCAATGAGCAGTTCTTC
TRBD2 TRBJ2-3 - TRBV9 CASSVSGSSNTDTQYF TGTGCCAGCAGCGTAAGCGGGAGCTCAAACACAGATACGCAGTATTTT
TRBD2 TRBJ2-1 - TRBV12-5 CASGLAWTSGRANDEQFF TGTGCTAGTGGTTTGGCCTGGACTAGCGGGAGGGCCAACGATGAGCAGTTCTTC
- TRBJ2-1 few TRBV10-3 CAISESWTVAYNEQFF TGTGCCATCAGTGAGTCATGGACAGTGGCCTACAATGAGCAGTTCTTC
TRBD1 TRBJ1-4 - TRBV5-6 CASSFRQGGSSTNEKLFF TGTGCCAGCAGCTTCAGACAGGGAGGAAGTTCAACTAATGAAAAACTGTTTTTT
- TRBJ2-3 - TRBV5-1 CASSLWGAGDTQYF TGCGCCAGCAGCCTGTGGGGTGCGGGAGATACGCAGTATTTT
TRBD2 TRBJ2-1 once TRBV6-5 CASTGLAPNEQFF TGTGCCAGCACTGGACTAGCGCCCAATGAGCAGTTCTTC